This T cell receptor beta chain originates from a study of cytotoxic CD8 clonotypes in ibrutinib-treated CLL. On the study more broadly: The group held some ten relapsed/refractory and roughly 15 treatment-naive patients, with under 18 IGHV unmutated. Samples averaged roughly 280,000 productive templates and roughly 86,000 productive rearrangements. Study-level points and caveats: A rise in clonality was seen at ibrutinib response, and a fall back toward baseline was seen at progression. Clonality was higher at baseline than in age-matched healthy donors and tracked circulating CD8+ T-cell counts.

Only in-frame clones appear in the TCRdb table, and some are missing; sequencing was by immunoSEQ multiplex PCR. The sample lists approximately 120,000 clones, 45% to 65% occurring once. A word on this clone: As yet, its antigen is unknown.

With V trimmed by 4 bases and J by 8 bases, 5 bases remained unmatched. CDR3 length: 12 amino acids. Looked up from germline, CDR1 is SGHDT and CDR2 is YYEEEE. The source material was PBMCs, sampled after 24 months of ibrutinib treatment. The chain couples TRBV5-6 to TRBJ1-1; 7 bases line up with TRBD1. This clonotype was sampled from a human donor with chronic lymphocytic leukemia. This CDR3 reads CASSQDRLEAFF. The CDR3 DNA is TGTGCCAGCAGCCAGGACAGGCTCGAAGCTTTCTTT. Full variable domain (outside the CDR3, taken from reference TRBV5-6 and TRBJ1-1): DAGVTQSPTHLIKTRGQQVTLRCSPKSGHDTVSWYQQALGQGPQFIFQYYEEEERQRGNFPDRFSGHQFPNYSSELNVNALLLGDSALYLCASSQDRLEAFFGQGTRLTVV.